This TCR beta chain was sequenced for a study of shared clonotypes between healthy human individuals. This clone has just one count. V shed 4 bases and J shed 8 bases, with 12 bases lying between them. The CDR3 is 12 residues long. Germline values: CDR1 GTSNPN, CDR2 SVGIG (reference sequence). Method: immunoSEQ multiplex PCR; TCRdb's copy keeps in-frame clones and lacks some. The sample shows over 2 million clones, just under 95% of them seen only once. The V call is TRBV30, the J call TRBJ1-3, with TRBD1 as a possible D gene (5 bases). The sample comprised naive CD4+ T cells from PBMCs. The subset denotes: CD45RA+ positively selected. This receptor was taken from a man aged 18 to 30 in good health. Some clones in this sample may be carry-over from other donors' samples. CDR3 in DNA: TGTGCCTGGAACGGGGGAATGGACACCATATATTTT. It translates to CAWNGGMDTIYF.